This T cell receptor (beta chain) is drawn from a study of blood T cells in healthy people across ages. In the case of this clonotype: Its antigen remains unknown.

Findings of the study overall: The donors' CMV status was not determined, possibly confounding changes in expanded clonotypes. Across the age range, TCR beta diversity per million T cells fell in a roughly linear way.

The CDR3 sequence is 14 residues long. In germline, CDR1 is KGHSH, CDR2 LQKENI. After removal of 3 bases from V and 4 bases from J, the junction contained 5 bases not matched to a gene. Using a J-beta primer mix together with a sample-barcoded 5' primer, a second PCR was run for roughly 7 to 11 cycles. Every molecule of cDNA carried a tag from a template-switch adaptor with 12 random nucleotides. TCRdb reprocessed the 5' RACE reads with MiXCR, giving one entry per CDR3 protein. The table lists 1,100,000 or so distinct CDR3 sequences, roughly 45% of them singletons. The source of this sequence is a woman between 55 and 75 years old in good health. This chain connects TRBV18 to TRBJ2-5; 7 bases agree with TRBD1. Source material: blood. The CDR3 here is CASSPGQWGETQYF. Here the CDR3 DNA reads TGTGCCAGCTCACCGGGACAGTGGGGAGAGACCCAGTACTTC.